This TCR beta chain was identified during a study of CD8+CD57+ T cells in acquired aplastic anemia. Overall study context: On average, sorted CD4+ and CD8+ cells gave around 3 ug of DNA.

As to this clonotype: No antigen is known for it.

The CDR3 is 16 amino acids. J was trimmed by 7 bases and V by 6 bases; bases with no gene match: 17. Germline CDR1 MDHEN, CDR2 SYDVKM. Genomic DNA provided the template from which TCR beta VDJ and CDR3 profiles were obtained. TCRdb reprocessed the reads via MiXCR and lists one record per CDR3 protein. The sample lists around 190,000 distinct CDR3 sequences, about 44% occurring once. General study findings and limits: Patients and controls had CD8+ Simpson's diversity values that were not significantly distinct. Some 30 was the count of CD8+ CDR3 sequences that patients shared with controls.

Previously, flow cytometry had revealed CD8+CD57+ cell expansion in the patients chosen for sequencing. The patients, all of them, had severe acquired aplastic anemia. The specimen sequenced was sorted CD4+, CD8+, or CD8+CD57+ T cells (not recorded which) from PBMCs. The rearrangement uses TRBV28 and TRBJ2-5; 7 positions agree with TRBD1. The clonotype originates from a human donor with aplastic anemia. This CDR3 reads CASSRSLQGPPGTQYF. The CDR3 bases are TGTGCCAGCAGCCGCTCCCTACAGGGGCCCCCAGGGACCCAGTACTTC.